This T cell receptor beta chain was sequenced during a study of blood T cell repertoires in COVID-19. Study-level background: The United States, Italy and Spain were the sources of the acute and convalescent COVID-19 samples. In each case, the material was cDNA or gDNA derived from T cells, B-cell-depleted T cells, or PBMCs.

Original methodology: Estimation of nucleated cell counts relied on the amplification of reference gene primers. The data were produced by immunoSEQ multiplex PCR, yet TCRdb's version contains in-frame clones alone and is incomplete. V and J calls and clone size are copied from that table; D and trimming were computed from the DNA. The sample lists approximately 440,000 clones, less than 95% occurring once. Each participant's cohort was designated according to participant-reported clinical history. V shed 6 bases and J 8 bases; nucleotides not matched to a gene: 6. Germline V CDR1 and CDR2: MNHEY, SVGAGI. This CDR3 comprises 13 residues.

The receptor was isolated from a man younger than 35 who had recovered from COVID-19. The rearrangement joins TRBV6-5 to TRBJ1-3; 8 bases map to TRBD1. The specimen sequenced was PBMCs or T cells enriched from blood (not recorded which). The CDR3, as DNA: TGTGCCAGCAGCCTGACAGGGGCTGACACCATATATTTT. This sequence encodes CASSLTGADTIYF.